A selection of T cell receptor beta chains follows, all from one sample in a study of T cells in Graves' hyperthyroidism and ophthalmopathy. MiXCR, applied by TCRdb to the multiplex PCR reads, yields one record per CDR3 protein. The data hold hundreds of thousands of distinct CDR3 sequences, with 35% to 40% observed a single time. Input material: blood. These receptors all come from a man aged 18 to 30 with Graves' hyperthyroidism. CDR3s include the opening cysteine and the closing phenylalanine or tryptophan. A D gene is named only where the DNA matches it firmly. Where a row states a size, it is once, few, many or the class of an expanded clone; other rows omit it.

cdr3_length d_call clone_size j_call v_call cdr3_nt cdr3_aa
14 . . TRBJ1-1 TRBV20-1 TGCAGTGCTAGGACGGGGGCGGCAAACACTGAAGCTTTCTTT CSARTGAANTEAFF
15 TRBD1 . TRBJ2-7 TRBV4-3 TGCGCCAGCAGCCTAGGGACAGGGTCCCATTACGAGCAGTACTTC CASSLGTGSHYEQYF
15 . many TRBJ1-6 TRBV15 TGTGCCACCAGTCGGGGGGCAGGGTCCAATTCACCCCTCCACTTT CATSRGAGSNSPLHF
14 . few TRBJ2-5 TRBV7-9 TGTGCCAGCAGCTTGTTAGGCGGTTGGGAGACCCAGTACTTC CASSLLGGWETQYF
12 . many TRBJ1-2 TRBV10-2 TGCGCCAGCAGTGAGTCAGACTATGGCTACACCTTC CASSESDYGYTF
13 TRBD1 few TRBJ1-5 TRBV6-1 TGTGCCAGTAGGGGACAGTCCAATCAGCCCCAGCATTTT CASRGQSNQPQHF
13 . few TRBJ1-6 TRBV10-3 TGTGCCACTCACCCCGCCAGGTCGGCACCCCTCCACTTT CATHPARSAPLHF
14 TRBD1 once TRBJ1-4 TRBV15 TGTGCCACCAGCAGCTTCACAGGGGCTGAAAAACTGTTTTTT CATSSFTGAEKLFF
12 . . TRBJ2-3 TRBV12-3/TRBV12-4 TGTGCCAGCAGTTTCATCACAGATACGCAGTATTTT CASSFITDTQYF
15 . . TRBJ2-3 TRBV7-9 TGTGCCAGCAGCCATGGACGGACTAGCACAGATACGCAGTATTTT CASSHGRTSTDTQYF
15 . . TRBJ2-2 TRBV15 TGTGCCACCAGCAGTGAATATTTGGGGCCCGGGGAGCTGTTTTTT CATSSEYLGPGELFF
15 TRBD1 . TRBJ1-4 TRBV4-3 TGCGCCAGCAGCCTCGAGACAGGGGGCAATGAAAAACTGTTTTTT CASSLETGGNEKLFF
14 . many TRBJ2-7 TRBV7-9 TGTGCCAGCAGCCCTACGGACAGTGCCTACGAGCAGTACTTC CASSPTDSAYEQYF
14 . . TRBJ1-1 TRBV7-9 TGTGCCAGCAGGGAAATCCGGGGGAACACTGAAGCTTTCTTT CASREIRGNTEAFF
11 . . TRBJ1-1 TRBV29-1 . CSVGEGTEASF
14 . . TRBJ2-7 TRBV7-9 TGTGCCAGCAGCTCCCCCAGGGGCTCCTACGAGCAGTACTTC CASSSPRGSYEQYF
14 TRBD2 few TRBJ2-7 TRBV4-1 TGCGCCAGCTCCGAGGGACTAGCGGCCTACGAGCAGTACTTC CASSEGLAAYEQYF
17 . many TRBJ1-3 TRBV9 TGTGCCAGCAGCGTAGGGGGAAAGCCAAGCTCTGGAAACACCATATATTTT CASSVGGKPSSGNTIYF
16 . few TRBJ1-4 TRBV2 TGTGCCAGCAGTTTGCTCCCATGGGGGACTAATGAAAAACTGTTTTTT CASSLLPWGTNEKLFF
13 TRBD1 . TRBJ2-7 TRBV11-2 TGTGCCAGAAGCCGGACAGGGCACTACGAGCAGTACTTC CARSRTGHYEQYF
14 . few TRBJ2-5 TRBV12-3/TRBV12-4 TGTGCCAGCAGTGCCGGGCCCCGGCCAGAGACCCAGTACTTC CASSAGPRPETQYF
13 . many TRBJ1-1 TRBV3-1 TGTGCCAGCAGCCAAGAACCGAACACTGAAGCTTTCTTT CASSQEPNTEAFF
12 TRBD1 many TRBJ1-2 TRBV6-6 TGTGCCAGCAGTCAGGACAGGGGTGGCTACACCTTC CASSQDRGGYTF
14 TRBD1 many TRBJ2-7 TRBV15 TGTGCCACCAGCAGAGATCAAGGGGGCGGAGAGCAGTACTTC CATSRDQGGGEQYF
13 . many TRBJ1-2 TRBV20-1 TGCAGTGCCGCGGGTCGGGGGACCTATGGCTACACCTTC CSAAGRGTYGYTF
12 . . TRBJ1-1 TRBV12-3/TRBV12-4 TGTGCCAGCAGTCTGGCCAGAGGTGAAGCTTTCTTT CASSLARGEAFF
16 TRBD2 few TRBJ2-5 TRBV9 TGTGCCAGCAGCGCCCAGTTGGGGGGGATTGAAGAGACCCAGTACTTC CASSAQLGGIEETQYF
12 . . TRBJ2-2 TRBV12-3/TRBV12-4 TGTGCCAGCCTCGGGGGCACCGGGGAGCTGTTTTTT CASLGGTGELFF
15 TRBD1 . TRBJ1-1 TRBV2 TGTGCCAACCCATGGTTGAGGACAGGGGGCACTGAAGCTTTCTTT CANPWLRTGGTEAFF
15 . . TRBJ2-5 TRBV12-5 TGTGCTAGTGGTTTTGGGACTTCAAAGTGGGAGACCCAGTACTTC CASGFGTSKWETQYF
11 . many TRBJ2-7 TRBV2 TGTGCCAGCGTGGGGGCGGGCGAGCAGTACTTC CASVGAGEQYF
15 . . TRBJ1-2 TRBV6-6 TGTGCCAGCAGGCGTAACTCAGGAGCTAACTATGGCTACACCTTC CASRRNSGANYGYTF
14 . . TRBJ2-6 TRBV15 TGTGCCACCAGCAGAGAGGGTGGCGCCTACGTCCTGACTTTC CATSREGGAYVLTF
14 . . TRBJ1-5 TRBV2 TGTGCCATCAGTGAGTCGCTGAGCAATCAGCCCCAGCATTTT CAISESLSNQPQHF
15 TRBD1 . TRBJ2-7 TRBV7-2 TGCGCCAGCAGCCAAGGTAGGGCGAGCCAGGGGGAAAAGTACTTC CASSQGRASQGEKYF
15 TRBD1 . TRBJ1-5 TRBV10-3 TGTGCCAGCGTTGGGGACAGTCCGGGCAATCAGCCCCAGCATTTT CASVGDSPGNQPQHF
16 . many TRBJ2-2 TRBV7-6 TGTGCCAGCAGCTTAGAGAGCCCCTTGAACACCGGGGAGCTGTTTTTT CASSLESPLNTGELFF
15 . many TRBJ1-5 TRBV9 TGTGCCAGCAGCGTCGGAGGGTATAGCAATCAGCCCCAGCATTTT CASSVGGYSNQPQHF
15 TRBD1 few TRBJ2-7 TRBV20-1 TGCAGTGCTGGACGGGACAGGTCCTCTCACTACGAGCAGTACTTC CSAGRDRSSHYEQYF
15 TRBD1 . TRBJ1-1 TRBV5-4 TGTGCCAGCAGCTTCTTACAGGGGGCGAACACTGAAGCTTTCTTT CASSFLQGANTEAFF
14 TRBD1 . TRBJ1-1 TRBV2 TGTGCCAGCAAAGACAGGGGACCAGACACTGAAGCTTTCTTT CASKDRGPDTEAFF
16 . few TRBJ2-7 TRBV14 TGTGCCAGCAGCCAAGATTACGGGCCTCCCACCTACGAGCAGTACTTC CASSQDYGPPTYEQYF
16 . . TRBJ2-6 TRBV7-2 TGTGCCAGCAGCTTAGCGACGACCCCTGGGGCCAACGTCCTGACTTTC CASSLATTPGANVLTF
13 . many TRBJ2-7 TRBV2 TGTGCCACCGAGGGGACTGGGCCCTACGAGCAGTACTTC CATEGTGPYEQYF
15 TRBD2 few TRBJ2-7 TRBV6-5 TGTGCCAGCAGCCCCCAGGCTAGCGGACCCTACGAGCAGTACTTC CASSPQASGPYEQYF
17 TRBD1 few TRBJ1-5 TRBV5-1 TGCGCCAGCAGCCCGGTAGGCCCGGGACAGGGTAATCAGCCCCAGCATTTT CASSPVGPGQGNQPQHF
12 . . TRBJ2-7 TRBV6-5 TGTGCCAGCAGTCACCCCGGGCAAGAGCAGTACTTC CASSHPGQEQYF
13 . once TRBJ2-7 TRBV27 TGTGCCAGCAGTTTCCTCGGAGCGGAGGAGCAGTACTTC CASSFLGAEEQYF
15 TRBD1 . TRBJ1-5 TRBV7-9 TGTGCCAGCAGCTTAGGGGGACAGCCTCGGCAGCCCCAGCATTTT CASSLGGQPRQPQHF
14 . . TRBJ2-7 TRBV18 TGTGCCAGCTCACCGGGGGCTATCTCCTACGAGCAGTACTTC CASSPGAISYEQYF
13 TRBD1 . TRBJ1-5 TRBV2 TGTGCCAGCAGTGATGACAGGGGACAGCCCCAGCATTTT CASSDDRGQPQHF
12 . many TRBJ1-1 TRBV7-9 TGTGCCAGCAGCCCGTTCGACACTGAAGCTTTCTTT CASSPFDTEAFF
16 . . TRBJ1-5 TRBV24-1 TGTGCCACCAGTGATTTGGGCCGGGACGTAAATCAGCCCCAGCATTTT CATSDLGRDVNQPQHF
14 TRBD1 . TRBJ2-5 TRBV3-1 TGTGCCAGCAGCCGAACAGGGGGCCAGGAGACCCAGTACTTC CASSRTGGQETQYF
14 . few TRBJ1-4 TRBV20-1 TGCAGTGCCGGACCAACTACTACTAATGAAAAACTGTTTTTT CSAGPTTTNEKLFF